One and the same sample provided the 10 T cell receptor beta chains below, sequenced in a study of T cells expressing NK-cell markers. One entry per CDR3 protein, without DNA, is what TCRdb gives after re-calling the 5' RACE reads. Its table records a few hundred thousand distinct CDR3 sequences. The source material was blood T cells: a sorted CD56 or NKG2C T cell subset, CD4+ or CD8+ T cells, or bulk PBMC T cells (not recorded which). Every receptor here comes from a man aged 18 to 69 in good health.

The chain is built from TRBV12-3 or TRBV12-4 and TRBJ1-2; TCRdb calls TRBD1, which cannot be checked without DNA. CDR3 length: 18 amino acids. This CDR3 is CASSLWGVQGAREYGYTF.

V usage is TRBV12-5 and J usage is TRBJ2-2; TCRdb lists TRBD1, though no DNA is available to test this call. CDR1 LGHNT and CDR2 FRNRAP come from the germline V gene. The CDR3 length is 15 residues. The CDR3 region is CASVRDTPNTGELFF.

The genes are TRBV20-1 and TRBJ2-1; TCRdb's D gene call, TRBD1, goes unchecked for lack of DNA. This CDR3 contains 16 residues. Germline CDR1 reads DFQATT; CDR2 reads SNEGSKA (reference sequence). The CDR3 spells CSARGTQGGSYNEQFF.

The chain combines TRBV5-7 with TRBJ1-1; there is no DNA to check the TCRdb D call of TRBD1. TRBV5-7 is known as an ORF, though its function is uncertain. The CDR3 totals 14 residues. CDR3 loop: CASSLTTGDTEAFF.

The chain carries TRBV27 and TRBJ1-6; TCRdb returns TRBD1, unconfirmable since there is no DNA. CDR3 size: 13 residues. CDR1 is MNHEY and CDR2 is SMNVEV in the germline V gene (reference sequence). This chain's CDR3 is CASRSTGPSPLHF.

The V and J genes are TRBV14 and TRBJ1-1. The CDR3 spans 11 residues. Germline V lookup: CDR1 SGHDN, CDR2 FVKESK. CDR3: CASSQTTEAFF. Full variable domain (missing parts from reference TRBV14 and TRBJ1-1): EAGVTQFPSHSVIEKGQTVTLRCDPISGHDNLYWYRRVMGKEIKFLLHFVKESKQDESGMPNNRFLAERTGGTYSTLKVQPAELEDSGVYFCASSQTTEAFFGQGTRLTVV.

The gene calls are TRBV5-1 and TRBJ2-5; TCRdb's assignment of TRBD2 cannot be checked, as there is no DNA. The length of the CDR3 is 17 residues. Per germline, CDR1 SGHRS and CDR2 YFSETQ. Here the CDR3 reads CASSLAGAAGSQETQYF.

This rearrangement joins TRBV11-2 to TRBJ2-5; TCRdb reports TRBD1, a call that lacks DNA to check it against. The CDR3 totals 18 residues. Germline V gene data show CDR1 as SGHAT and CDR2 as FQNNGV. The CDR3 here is CASSLGGVVGTDQETQYF. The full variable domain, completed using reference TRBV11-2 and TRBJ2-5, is EAGVAQSPRYKIIEKRQSVAFWCNPISGHATLYWYQQILGQGPKLLIQFQNNGVVDDSQLPKDRFSAERLKGVDSTLKIQPAKLEDSAVYLCASSLGGVVGTDQETQYFGPGTRLLVL.

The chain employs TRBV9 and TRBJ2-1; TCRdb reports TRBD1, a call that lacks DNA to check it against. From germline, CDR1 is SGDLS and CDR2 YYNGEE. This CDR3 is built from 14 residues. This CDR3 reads CASSYRETYNEQFF.

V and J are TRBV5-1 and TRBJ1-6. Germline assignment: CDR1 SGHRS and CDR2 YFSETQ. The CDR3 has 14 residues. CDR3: CASSLDGRNSPLHF.